A single T cell receptor (beta chain) is shown here with its context. The antigen is not known. This sample stems from a study of vaccination and CD4 T cells after COVID-19. An Oncomine TCR Beta short-read assay was used to sequence the DNA from cultured CD4+ T cells. TCRdb re-called the PCR reads through MiXCR, storing one row per CDR3 protein. This table holds roughly 8,700 distinct CDR3 sequences, more than 20% found once. Stated treatment: roughly ten-day PBMC culture with coronavirus spike peptide pools or control peptides (ViraFEST assay). Germline V gene lookup returns CDR1 SGHAT and CDR2 FQNNGV. The CDR3 runs 15 residues. V was trimmed by 5 bases and J by 6 bases, leaving 17 bases between them.

Input material: cultured CD4+ T cells from blood. The V gene is TRBV11-2, the J gene TRBJ1-5; D remains unclear. This TCR was sampled from a human donor with COVID-19. CDR3 loop: CASSSGRRTGQPQHF. CDR3 in DNA: TGTGCCAGCAGCAGTGGCCGCAGAACGGGTCAGCCCCAGCATTTT.